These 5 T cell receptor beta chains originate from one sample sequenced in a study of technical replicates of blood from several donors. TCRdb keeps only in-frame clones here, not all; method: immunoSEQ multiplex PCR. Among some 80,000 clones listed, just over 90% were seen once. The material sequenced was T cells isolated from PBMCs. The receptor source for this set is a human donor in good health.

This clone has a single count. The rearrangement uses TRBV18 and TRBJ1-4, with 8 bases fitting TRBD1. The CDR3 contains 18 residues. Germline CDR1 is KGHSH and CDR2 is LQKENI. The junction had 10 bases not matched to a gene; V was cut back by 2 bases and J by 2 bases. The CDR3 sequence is CASSPWDLGTGTNEKLFF. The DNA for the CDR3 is TGTGCCAGCTCACCATGGGACCTAGGGACAGGCACTAATGAAAAACTGTTTTTT.

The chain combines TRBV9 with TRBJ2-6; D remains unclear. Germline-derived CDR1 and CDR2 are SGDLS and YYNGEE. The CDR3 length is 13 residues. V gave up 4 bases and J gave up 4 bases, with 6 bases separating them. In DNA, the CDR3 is TGTGCCAGCAGCCGGTGGGGGGCCAACGTCCTGACTTTC. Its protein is CASSRWGANVLTF.

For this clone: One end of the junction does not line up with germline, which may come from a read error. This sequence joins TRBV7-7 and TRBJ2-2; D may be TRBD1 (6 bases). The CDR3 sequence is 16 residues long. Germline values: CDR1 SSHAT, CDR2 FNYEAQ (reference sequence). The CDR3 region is CASSPPPQGARGELFF. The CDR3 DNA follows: TGTGCTAGCAGCCCCCCCCCACAGGGCGCGAGAGGGGAGCTGTTTTTT.

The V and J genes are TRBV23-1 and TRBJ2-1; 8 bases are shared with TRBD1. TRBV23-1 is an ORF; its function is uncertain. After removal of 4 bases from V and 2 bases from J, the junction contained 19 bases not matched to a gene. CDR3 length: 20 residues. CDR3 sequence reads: CASSRVVPKDRARPYNEQFF. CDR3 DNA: TGCGCCAGCAGTCGGGTGGTTCCAAAGGACAGGGCTCGCCCCTACAATGAGCAGTTCTTC.

As DNA, the CDR3 is TGTGCCAGCGGGGGGACAGTCAGTGAAAAACTGTTTTTT. It is translated as CASGGTVSEKLFF. The chain joins TRBV7-9 to TRBJ1-4; 7 bases align to TRBD1. CDR1 and CDR2 (germline): SEHNR, FQNEAQ (reference sequence). The CDR3 has 13 residues. Trimming removed 8 bases from V and 7 bases from J; junction bases left unmatched: 7.